Listed below are T cell receptor beta chains from one sample, sequenced in a study of Graves' ophthalmopathy and Graves' hyperthyroidism. Each CDR3 protein is one row after TCRdb ran MiXCR on the multiplex PCR reads. In the table there are 620,000 or so distinct CDR3 sequences, about 20% of which are singletons. The sample consisted of peripheral blood. The receptors originated from a woman between 18 and 29 years old with stable Graves' hyperthyroidism. Some clones in this sample may be carry-over from other donors' samples. The CDR3 runs from the conserved cysteine through the conserved F or W. A D gene is named only where the DNA matches it firmly. A clone size is listed for some rows: how often the clone was seen (once, few, many), or a class if it is expanded.

cdr3_aa,cdr3_nt,j_call,cdr3_length,d_call,clone_size,v_call
CATARGTGANTGELFF,TGTGCCACCGCGCGGGGTACGGGGGCGAACACCGGGGAGCTGTTTTTT,TRBJ2-2,16,NA,many,TRBV15
CASSGQNHLASNQPQHF,TGTGCCAGCAGCGGACAGAATCACTTAGCTAGCAATCAGCCCCAGCATTTT,TRBJ1-5,17,NA,many,TRBV6-2/TRBV6-3
CASSYAEGRGRTEAFF,TGTGCCAGCAGTTACGCTGAGGGCAGGGGGCGAACTGAAGCTTTCTTT,TRBJ1-1,16,TRBD1,NA,TRBV6-2/TRBV6-3
CSAREGRKETQYF,TGCAGTGCTAGGGAGGGGAGGAAAGAGACCCAGTACTTC,TRBJ2-5,13,NA,many,TRBV20-1
CASSTRLARPYEQYF,TGTGCCAGCAGCACTCGACTAGCGAGACCCTACGAGCAGTACTTC,TRBJ2-7,15,TRBD2,few,TRBV6-2/TRBV6-3
CASSLVSGPGGGETQYF,TGTGCCAGCAGCTTGGTTTCTGGACCCGGGGGCGGAGAGACCCAGTACTTC,TRBJ2-5,17,NA,NA,TRBV5-8
CASSYGASGGFQETQYF,TGTGCCAGCAGTTACGGGGCCAGCGGGGGATTCCAAGAGACCCAGTACTTC,TRBJ2-5,17,TRBD2,many,TRBV6-5
CASTDRGLSTEAFF,TGCGCCAGCACGGACAGGGGGCTGAGTACTGAAGCTTTCTTT,TRBJ1-1,14,TRBD1,NA,TRBV5-1
CASSYSTMAYLGNSPLHF,TGTGCCAGCAGTTACTCAACGATGGCGTACTTGGGGAATTCACCCCTCCACTTT,TRBJ1-6,18,NA,few,TRBV6-5
CASSPSTWGAGYTF,TGTGCCAGCAGCCCATCGACGTGGGGCGCTGGCTACACCTTC,TRBJ1-2,14,NA,NA,TRBV28
CASSFRTGPNTEAFF,TGTGCCAGCAGCTTTCGGACAGGACCAAACACTGAAGCTTTCTTT,TRBJ1-1,15,TRBD1,NA,TRBV13
CASSEAGVGGEYGYTF,TGTGCCAGCAGTGAAGCTGGAGTCGGCGGGGAGTATGGCTACACCTTC,TRBJ1-2,16,NA,NA,TRBV6-1
CASSLVVDEQYF,TGTGCCAGCAGCTTAGTCGTGGACGAGCAGTACTTC,TRBJ2-7,12,NA,many,TRBV11-2
CASSKNAGTGHGYTF,TGTGCCAGCAGCAAGAACGCCGGGACAGGGCATGGCTACACCTTC,TRBJ1-2,15,TRBD1,many,TRBV12-3/TRBV12-4
CAWARTGWVQPQHF,TGTGCCTGGGCTAGGACAGGGTGGGTTCAGCCCCAGCATTTT,TRBJ1-5,14,TRBD1,many,TRBV30
CASSLRGVSYEQYF,TGTGCCAGCAGTTTACGGGGGGTCTCCTACGAGCAGTACTTC,TRBJ2-7,14,TRBD2,many,TRBV27
CASNGAGNQPQHF,TGTGCCAGCAACGGGGCGGGCAATCAGCCCCAGCATTTT,TRBJ1-5,13,NA,many,TRBV6-5
CATSDTVDRGRSFTGELFF,TGTGCCACCAGTGATACCGTGGACAGGGGCCGCTCTTTCACCGGGGAGCTGTTTTTT,TRBJ2-2,19,TRBD1,many,TRBV24-1
CASSLAVFGTATGELFF,TGCGCCAGCAGCTTGGCGGTCTTCGGGACAGCTACCGGGGAGCTGTTTTTT,TRBJ2-2,17,TRBD1,NA,TRBV5-1
CASSPNLAGGPETQYF,TGTGCCAGCAGCCCTAACCTGGCGGGGGGGCCAGAGACCCAGTACTTC,TRBJ2-5,16,TRBD2,many,TRBV12-3/TRBV12-4
CASSGQGRETQYF,TGTGCCAGCAGTGGACAGGGGAGGGAGACCCAGTACTTC,TRBJ2-5,13,TRBD1,many,TRBV6-1
CASRTGQGTFSGNTIYF,TGTGCCAGCAGGACAGGACAGGGGACTTTCTCTGGAAACACCATATATTTT,TRBJ1-3,17,TRBD1,NA,TRBV2
CSARDYRGDQPQHF,TGCAGTGCTAGAGATTACAGGGGCGATCAGCCCCAGCATTTT,TRBJ1-5,14,TRBD1,many,TRBV20-1
CSVGAQGAWEQYF,TGCAGCGTGGGCGCCCAGGGGGCTTGGGAGCAGTACTTC,TRBJ2-7,13,TRBD1,NA,TRBV29-1
CSAGPEGSYGYTF,TGCAGTGCAGGGCCGGAGGGCTCCTATGGCTACACCTTC,TRBJ1-2,13,NA,many,TRBV20-1
CASSQDPQTGYEQYF,TGTGCCAGCAGCCAAGATCCCCAGACGGGTTACGAGCAGTACTTC,TRBJ2-7,15,NA,few,TRBV14
CASSHPGLRAEAFF,TGTGCCAGCAGTCACCCGGGACTACGGGCTGAAGCTTTCTTT,TRBJ1-1,14,NA,many,TRBV12-3/TRBV12-4
CSANGGQRQETQYF,TGCAGTGCTAATGGGGGACAGCGCCAAGAGACCCAGTACTTC,TRBJ2-5,14,TRBD1,many,TRBV20-1
CASSFEIGPLAGELFF,TGTGCCAGCAGTTTCGAAATAGGACCGCTTGCCGGGGAGCTGTTTTTT,TRBJ2-2,16,NA,many,TRBV12-3/TRBV12-4
CASSIDGNQPQHF,TGTGCCAGTAGTATAGACGGTAATCAGCCCCAGCATTTT,TRBJ1-5,13,NA,many,TRBV19
CASSYSNRGEQYF,TGTGCCAGCAGTTACTCTAATCGCGGCGAGCAGTACTTC,TRBJ2-7,13,NA,many,TRBV6-5
CSVEEDSGRARGELVF,TGCAGCGTTGAGGAGGATAGCGGGAGGGCCCGGGGGGAGCTGGTTTTT,TRBJ2-2,16,TRBD2,few,TRBV29-1
CASSFTGGSSYEQYF,TGTGCCAGCAGCTTCACAGGGGGTAGCTCCTACGAGCAGTACTTC,TRBJ2-7,15,TRBD1,NA,TRBV7-3
CASTQAGNVLTF,TGTGCCAGTACACAGGCGGGCAACGTCCTGACTTTC,TRBJ2-6,12,NA,NA,TRBV19
CASRMDRVGNTIYF,TGTGCCAGCAGAATGGACAGGGTGGGGAACACCATATATTTT,TRBJ1-3,14,TRBD1,many,TRBV6-5
CAISESPRGGVHEQYF,TGTGCCATCAGTGAGTCCCCCCGGGGGGGCGTCCACGAGCAGTACTTC,TRBJ2-7,16,TRBD2,many,TRBV10-3
CATSDSSTKQYF,TGTGCCACCAGTGACTCGTCTACGAAGCAGTACTTC,TRBJ2-7,12,NA,NA,TRBV24-1
CASSYSPGSRETQYF,TGTGCCAGCAGTTACTCGCCAGGGTCGAGGGAGACCCAGTACTTC,TRBJ2-5,15,NA,NA,TRBV6-4
CASTPGTGHYEQYF,TGTGCCAGCACCCCCGGGACAGGGCACTACGAGCAGTACTTC,TRBJ2-7,14,TRBD1,many,TRBV6-1
CASSLRRVTEAFF,TGTGCCAGCAGTTTGAGGCGGGTCACTGAAGCTTTCTTT,TRBJ1-1,13,NA,NA,TRBV12-3/TRBV12-4
CATSDFADTIYF,TGTGCCACCAGTGATTTTGCCGACACCATATATTTT,TRBJ1-3,12,NA,NA,TRBV24-1
CAWSVQTVGDYGYTF,TGTGCCTGGAGTGTACAAACAGTCGGGGACTATGGCTACACCTTC,TRBJ1-2,15,NA,few,TRBV30
CSAKTQGWGYTF,TGCAGTGCTAAAACACAGGGTTGGGGCTACACCTTC,TRBJ1-2,12,NA,many,TRBV20-1
CASSYSRGIQYF,TGTGCCAGCAGCTATAGTCGGGGCATTCAGTACTTC,TRBJ2-4,12,NA,NA,TRBV11-1